This T cell receptor (beta chain) was profiled in a study of cytomegalovirus exposure and HLA in healthy donors. This CDR3 is 14 amino acids long. Germline CDR1 reads WNHNN; CDR2 reads SYGVQD (reference sequence). V was cut by 4 bases and J by 4 bases, with 14 bases left in between. With respect to this clone: What it recognizes is unknown.

The study's findings and limits: Reportedly, fewer N-insertions than the approximately 690-donor mean appeared in an Asian-associated ancestry cluster in a later analysis. The authors excluded some V segments, including TRBV6-2 and TRBV6-3, as indistinguishable. The authors enumerated over 150 TCR beta chains as linked to cytomegalovirus. DRB1 had the most TCR associations and HLA-C the fewest, a later analysis found, with rates varying by HLA locus.

The PCR made use of 60 Vbeta and 13 Jbeta primers. Produced via immunoSEQ multiplex PCR; TCRdb's table is partial and in-frame only. The table lists roughly 170,000 clones, approximately 82% of them singletons, with around 1.2% in the top ten. V is TRBV10-1 and J is TRBJ2-7, with D maybe TRBD1 (5 bases). Sequencing input: PBMCs. The receptor's source is a girl aged 2 to 9 in good health and CMV-seropositive. The CDR3 reads CASSGSWTSYEQYF. The CDR3 DNA is TGCGCCAGCAGTGGAAGCTGGACATCTTACGAGCAGTACTTC.